This T cell receptor beta chain was profiled in a study of cytomegalovirus exposure and HLA in healthy donors. V trimming: 6 bases; J trimming: 2 bases; junction bases outside the gene matches: 7. The CDR3 extends over 14 amino acids. CDR1 is MNHEY and CDR2 is SVGAGI in the germline V gene. The PCR used 60 Vbeta and 13 Jbeta primers. The protocol was immunoSEQ multiplex PCR, while the TCRdb copy is restricted to in-frame clones and leaves out a portion. Listed are tens of thousands of clones; roughly 5% falls within the top ten. Sample: PBMCs. The TCR sequence derives from a woman aged 40 to 50 in good health and CMV-seropositive. V usage is TRBV6-5 and J usage is TRBJ2-7; TRBD1 aligns across 7 bases. Written as DNA, the CDR3 is TGTGCCAGCAGCTTAGGGGGCCTGGCCTACGAGCAGTACTTC. This encodes CASSLGGLAYEQYF.